This T cell receptor (beta chain) emerged from a study of radiation and T cells in renal cell carcinoma. Germline V gene sequence: CDR1 SGHTA, CDR2 FQGNSA. The CDR3 length is 14 residues. V lost 3 bases to trimming and J lost 7 bases, with 13 bases between them. Time point in this sample: blood 4 weeks post-SBRT, at nephrectomy. As for treatment: 15 Gy SBRT to primary tumor, nephrectomy 4 weeks later. Here immunoSEQ multiplex PCR was the method, and the copy in TCRdb shows in-frame clones only, minus some. This sample has under 200,000 clones, with roughly 90% found just once. This TCR was sampled from a woman aged 50 to 60 with renal cell carcinoma. Sequencing was performed on blood, taken from a patient whose treatment included radiotherapy and nephrectomy. The genes are TRBV7-2 and TRBJ1-5; a weak D match, TRBD1 (5 bases). Written as DNA, the CDR3 is TGTGCCAGCAGCTTCACAGGACGCGGGCAGCCCCAGCATTTT. This sequence encodes CASSFTGRGQPQHF. Full variable domain (missing parts from reference TRBV7-2 and TRBJ1-5): GAGVSQSPSNKVTEKGKDVELRCDPISGHTALYWYRQSLGQGLEFLIYFQGNSAPDKSGLPSDRFSAERTGGSVSTLTIQRTQQEDSAVYLCASSFTGRGQPQHFGDGTRLSIL.